A single sample is the source of the 5 T cell receptor beta chains below, sequenced in a study of blood T cell repertoires in COVID-19. TCRdb's copy holds only in-frame clones and misses some; the assay was immunoSEQ multiplex PCR. The repertoire includes a few hundred thousand clones, over 70% of them detected once, and over 8.5% sits in the top ten. The sequencing input was peripheral blood. The receptors come from a human donor in a cohort sampled during active COVID-19.

The chain carries TRBV5-1 and TRBJ2-5, with 7 bases fitting TRBD2. This CDR3 is 16 amino acids long. The germline gives CDR1 SGHRS, CDR2 YFSETQ. The V gene end was trimmed by 1 base and the J gene end by 4 bases; junction bases not matched to a gene: 10. The CDR3 region is CASSLPAGVVAETQYF. CDR3 bases: TGCGCCAGCAGCTTGCCGGCGGGAGTAGTTGCAGAGACCCAGTACTTC.

The V call is TRBV5-4, the J call TRBJ2-7; no clear D. The CDR3 sequence is 15 residues long. The V end lost 0 bases, the J end lost 6 bases, and 16 bases lay between the germline ends. CDR1 SGHNT and CDR2 YYREEE come from the germline V gene (reference sequence). DNA for the CDR3: TGTGCCAGCAGCTTGGAGGTAGCTTCTGCATCCGAGCAGTACTTC. Protein product: CASSLEVASASEQYF.

The genes are TRBV18 and TRBJ1-5; D may be TRBD1 (5 bases). V shed 1 base and J shed 7 bases, with 11 bases lying between them. Germline V gene data show CDR1 as KGHSH and CDR2 as LQKENI. This CDR3 contains 14 residues. This CDR3 reads CASSPLGRGQPQHF. CDR3 bases: TGTGCCAGCTCACCACTAGGAAGGGGACAGCCCCAGCATTTT.

CDR3 loop: CASSNRGLETQYF. As DNA, the CDR3 is TGTGCCAGCAGTAACAGGGGGCTGGAGACCCAGTACTTC. The chain employs TRBV12-3 or TRBV12-4 and TRBJ2-5; 9 bases fit TRBD1. CDR3 length: 13 amino acids. V lost 5 bases, J lost 5 bases, and 3 bases stayed unmatched.

The V and J genes are TRBV5-1 and TRBJ1-3; TRBD1 aligns across 9 bases. V was pared by 4 bases and J by 3 bases, with 8 bases of the junction left unmatched. The CDR3 is 16 amino acids. The germline gives CDR1 SGHRS, CDR2 YFSETQ. CDR3 protein: CASSLKTGGSGNTIYF. The CDR3 DNA reads as TGCGCCAGCAGCCTGAAGACAGGGGGAAGTGGAAACACCATATATTTT.